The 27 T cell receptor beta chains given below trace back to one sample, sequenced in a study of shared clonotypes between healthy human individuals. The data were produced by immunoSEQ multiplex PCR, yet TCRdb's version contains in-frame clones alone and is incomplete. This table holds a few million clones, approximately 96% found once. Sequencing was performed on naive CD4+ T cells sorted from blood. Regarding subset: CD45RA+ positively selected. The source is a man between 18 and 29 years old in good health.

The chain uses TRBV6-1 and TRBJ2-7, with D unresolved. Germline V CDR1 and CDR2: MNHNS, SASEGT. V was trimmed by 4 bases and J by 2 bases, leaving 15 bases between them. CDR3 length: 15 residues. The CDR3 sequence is CASSGPVAVTYEQYF. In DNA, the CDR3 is TGTGCCAGCAGTGGGCCCGTAGCAGTTACCTACGAGCAGTACTTC.

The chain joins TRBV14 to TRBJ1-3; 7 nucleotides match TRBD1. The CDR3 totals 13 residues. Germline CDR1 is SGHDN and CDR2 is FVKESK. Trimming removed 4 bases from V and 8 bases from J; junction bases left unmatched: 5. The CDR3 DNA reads TGTGCCAGCAGCCCGACAGGGTGGGACACCATATATTTT. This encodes CASSPTGWDTIYF.

The CDR3 sequence: CSVAGQGSFSGNTIYF. DNA for the CDR3: TGCAGCGTTGCGGGACAGGGATCGTTCTCTGGAAACACCATATATTTT. The chain carries TRBV29-1 and TRBJ1-3; 9 bases agree with TRBD1. There are 16 residues in the CDR3. Unmatched junction bases numbered 7, after V lost 4 bases and J lost 0 bases. CDR1 is SQVTM and CDR2 is ANQGSEA in the germline V gene.

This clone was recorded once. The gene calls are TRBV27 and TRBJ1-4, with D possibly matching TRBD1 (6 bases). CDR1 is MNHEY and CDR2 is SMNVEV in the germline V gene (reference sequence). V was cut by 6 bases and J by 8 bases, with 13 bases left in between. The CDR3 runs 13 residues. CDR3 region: CASRIQGREKLFF. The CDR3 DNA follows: TGTGCCAGCAGGATTCAGGGGAGGGAAAAACTGTTTTTT.

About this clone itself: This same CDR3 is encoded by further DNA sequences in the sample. CDR3 residues: CASSLDQGTDTQYF. The CDR3 region has the DNA TGTGCCAGCAGCTTAGATCAGGGAACAGATACGCAGTATTTT. The chain recombines TRBV7-2 with TRBJ2-3; tentative D call: TRBD1 (5 bases). V lost 1 base to trimming and J lost 3 bases, with 8 bases between them. The CDR3 has 14 amino acids. Germline-derived CDR1 and CDR2 are SGHTA and FQGNSA.

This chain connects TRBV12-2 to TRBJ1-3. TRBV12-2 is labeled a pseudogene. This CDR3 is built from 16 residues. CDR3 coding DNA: TGTGCAAGTCGCTTAGGCGGGACCCGTTGGGGAAACACCATATATTTT. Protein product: CASRLGGTRWGNTIYF.

CDR3 DNA sequence: TGCGCCAGCAGCTCCCAACCAGGGGGGGCAAGCGGGGAGCTGTTTTTT. This sequence encodes CASSSQPGGASGELFF. The rearrangement joins TRBV5-1 to TRBJ2-2; D assignment may be TRBD1 or TRBD2 (7 bases each). CDR3 length equals 16 residues. CDR1 and CDR2 (germline): SGHRS, YFSETQ. Trimming removed 3 bases at V and 7 bases at J, with 19 bases between.

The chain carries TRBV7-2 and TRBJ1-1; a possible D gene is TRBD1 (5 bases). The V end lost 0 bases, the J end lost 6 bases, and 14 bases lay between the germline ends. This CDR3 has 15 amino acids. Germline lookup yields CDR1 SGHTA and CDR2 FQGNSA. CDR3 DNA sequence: TGTGCCAGCAGCTTAGCGCGGGGGTTAGGCGCTGAAGCTTTCTTT. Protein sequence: CASSLARGLGAEAFF.

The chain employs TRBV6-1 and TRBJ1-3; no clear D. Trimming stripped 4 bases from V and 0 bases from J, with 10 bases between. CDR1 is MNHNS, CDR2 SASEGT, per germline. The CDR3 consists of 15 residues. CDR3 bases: TGTGCCAGCAGTGGGGTGCCCTTCTCTGGAAACACCATATATTTT. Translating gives CASSGVPFSGNTIYF.

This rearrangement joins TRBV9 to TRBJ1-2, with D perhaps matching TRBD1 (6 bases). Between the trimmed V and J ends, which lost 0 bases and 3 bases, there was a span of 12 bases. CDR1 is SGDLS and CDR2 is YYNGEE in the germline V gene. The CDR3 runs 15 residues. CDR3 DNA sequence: TGTGCCAGCAGCGTAGCTTCGGCAGGGGACTATGGCTACACCTTC. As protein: CASSVASAGDYGYTF.

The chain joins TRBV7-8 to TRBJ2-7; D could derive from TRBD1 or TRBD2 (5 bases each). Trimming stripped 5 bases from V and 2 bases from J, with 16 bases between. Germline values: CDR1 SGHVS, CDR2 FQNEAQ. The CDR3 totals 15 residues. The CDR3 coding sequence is TGTGCCAGCAGCCCCAAACTACAGGAGGCCTACGAGCAGTACTTC. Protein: CASSPKLQEAYEQYF. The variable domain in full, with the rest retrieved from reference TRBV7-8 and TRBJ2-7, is GAGVSQSPRYKVAKRGQDVALRCDPISGHVSLFWYQQALGQGPEFLTYFQNEAQLDKSGLPSDRFFAERPEGSVSTLKIQRTQQEDSAVYLCASSPKLQEAYEQYFGPGTRLTVT.

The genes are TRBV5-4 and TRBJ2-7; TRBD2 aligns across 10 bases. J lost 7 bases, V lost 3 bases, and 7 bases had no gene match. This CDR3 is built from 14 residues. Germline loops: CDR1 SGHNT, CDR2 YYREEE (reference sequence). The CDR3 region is CASSSASGGTEQYF. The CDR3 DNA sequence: TGTGCCAGCAGCTCTGCTAGCGGGGGAACGGAGCAGTACTTC.

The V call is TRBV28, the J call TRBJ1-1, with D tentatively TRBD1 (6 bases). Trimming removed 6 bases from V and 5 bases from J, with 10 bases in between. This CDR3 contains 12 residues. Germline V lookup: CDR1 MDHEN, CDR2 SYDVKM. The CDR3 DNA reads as TGTGCCAGCAGCCCCGGGACAACTGAAGCTTTCTTT. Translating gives CASSPGTTEAFF.

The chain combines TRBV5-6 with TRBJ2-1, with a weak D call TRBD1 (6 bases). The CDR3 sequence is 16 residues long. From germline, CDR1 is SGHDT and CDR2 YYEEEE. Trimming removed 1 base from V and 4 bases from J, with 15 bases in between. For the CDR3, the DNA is TGTGCCAGCAGCTTGTCGTATGACAGGACTTACAATGAGCAGTTCTTC. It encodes CASSLSYDRTYNEQFF.

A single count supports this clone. The CDR3 bases are TGTGCCAGCTCACCACCCGCCCGCTCTGGAAACACCATATATTTT. It specifies CASSPPARSGNTIYF. The rearrangement uses TRBV18 and TRBJ1-3, with D unresolved. CDR3 size: 15 residues. Trimming removed 0 bases from V and 0 bases from J, with 6 bases in between. Germline CDR1 and CDR2: KGHSH and LQKENI.

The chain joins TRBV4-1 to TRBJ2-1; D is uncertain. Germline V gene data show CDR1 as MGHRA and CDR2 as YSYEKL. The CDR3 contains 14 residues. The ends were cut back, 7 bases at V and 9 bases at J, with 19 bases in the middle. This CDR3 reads CASTTPARLGEQFF. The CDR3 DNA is TGCGCCAGCACCACACCCGCGAGGTTGGGTGAGCAGTTCTTC.

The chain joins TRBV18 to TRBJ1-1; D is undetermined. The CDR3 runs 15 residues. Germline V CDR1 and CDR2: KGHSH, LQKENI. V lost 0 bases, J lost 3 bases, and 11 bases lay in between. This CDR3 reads CASSPPLRRDTEAFF. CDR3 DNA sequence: TGTGCCAGCTCACCACCGCTCAGGAGGGACACTGAAGCTTTCTTT.

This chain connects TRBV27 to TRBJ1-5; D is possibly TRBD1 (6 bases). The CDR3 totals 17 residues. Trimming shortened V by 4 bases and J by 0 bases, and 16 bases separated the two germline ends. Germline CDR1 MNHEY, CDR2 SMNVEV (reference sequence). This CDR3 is CASSSRAGGISNQPQHF. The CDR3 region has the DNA TGTGCCAGCAGTTCCCGGGCCGGGGGCATTAGCAATCAGCCCCAGCATTTT.

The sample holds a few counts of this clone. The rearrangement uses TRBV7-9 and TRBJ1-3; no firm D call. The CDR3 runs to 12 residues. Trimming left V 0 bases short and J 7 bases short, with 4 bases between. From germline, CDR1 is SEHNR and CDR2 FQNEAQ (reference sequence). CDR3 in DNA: TGTGCCAGCAGCTTAGCCCAGAACACCATATATTTT. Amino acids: CASSLAQNTIYF.

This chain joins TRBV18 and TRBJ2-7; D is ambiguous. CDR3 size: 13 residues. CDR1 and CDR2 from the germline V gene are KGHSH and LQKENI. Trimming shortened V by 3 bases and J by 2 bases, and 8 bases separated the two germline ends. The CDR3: CASSPLYTYEQYF. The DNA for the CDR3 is TGTGCCAGCTCACCCTTATATACCTACGAGCAGTACTTC.

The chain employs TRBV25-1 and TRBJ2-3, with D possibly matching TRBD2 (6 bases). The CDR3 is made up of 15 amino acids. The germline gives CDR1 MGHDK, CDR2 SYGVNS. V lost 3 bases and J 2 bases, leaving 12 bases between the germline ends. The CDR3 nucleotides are TGTGCCAGCAGTGAGGTGGGCGGGAACACAGATACGCAGTATTTT. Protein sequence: CASSEVGGNTDTQYF.

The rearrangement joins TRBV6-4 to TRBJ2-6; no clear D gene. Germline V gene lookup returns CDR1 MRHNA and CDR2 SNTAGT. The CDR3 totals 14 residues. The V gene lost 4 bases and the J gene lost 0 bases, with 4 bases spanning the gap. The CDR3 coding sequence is TGTGCCAGCAGTGCGCGCTCTGGGGCCAACGTCCTGACTTTC. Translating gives CASSARSGANVLTF.

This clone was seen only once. CDR3 sequence (DNA): TGTGCCAGCAGACCGGGACTGGGGCGTGAGACCCAGTACTTC. This gives the protein CASRPGLGRETQYF. The chain employs TRBV6-6 and TRBJ2-5, with D possibly TRBD2 on 6 matching bases. The CDR3 contains 14 residues. With 6 bases removed from V and 5 bases from J, the gap between germline ends came to 16 bases. Germline V gives CDR1 MNHNY, CDR2 SVGAGI (reference sequence).

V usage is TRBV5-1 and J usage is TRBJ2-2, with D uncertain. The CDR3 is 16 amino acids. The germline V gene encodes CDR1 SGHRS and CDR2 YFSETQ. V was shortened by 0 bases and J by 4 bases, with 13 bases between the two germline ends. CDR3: CASSLGVSLSTGELFF. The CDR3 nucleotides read TGCGCCAGCAGCTTGGGGGTTAGCCTGAGCACCGGGGAGCTGTTTTTT.

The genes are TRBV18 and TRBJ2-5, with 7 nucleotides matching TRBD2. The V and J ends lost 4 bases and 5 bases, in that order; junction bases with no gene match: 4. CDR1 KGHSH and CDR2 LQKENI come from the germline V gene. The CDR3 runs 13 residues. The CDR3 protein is CASSRGLDETQYF. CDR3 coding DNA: TGTGCCAGCTCACGTGGACTAGACGAGACCCAGTACTTC.

The CDR3 DNA reads as TGTGCCAGCGCCGGCTTCCAAGAGACCCAGTACTTC. It yields the protein CASAGFQETQYF. The J gene is TRBJ2-5, the V gene TRBV21-1. TRBV21-1 counts as a pseudogene. CDR3 length equals 12 residues.

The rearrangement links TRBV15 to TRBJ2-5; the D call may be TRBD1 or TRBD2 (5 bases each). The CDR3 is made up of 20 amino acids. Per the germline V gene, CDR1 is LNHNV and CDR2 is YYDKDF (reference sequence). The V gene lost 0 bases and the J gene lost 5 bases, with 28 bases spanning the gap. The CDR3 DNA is TGTGCCACCAGCAGAGATCTGGAGAAACCGGGACCGCGGTATATGGAGACCCAGTACTTC. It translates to CATSRDLEKPGPRYMETQYF.